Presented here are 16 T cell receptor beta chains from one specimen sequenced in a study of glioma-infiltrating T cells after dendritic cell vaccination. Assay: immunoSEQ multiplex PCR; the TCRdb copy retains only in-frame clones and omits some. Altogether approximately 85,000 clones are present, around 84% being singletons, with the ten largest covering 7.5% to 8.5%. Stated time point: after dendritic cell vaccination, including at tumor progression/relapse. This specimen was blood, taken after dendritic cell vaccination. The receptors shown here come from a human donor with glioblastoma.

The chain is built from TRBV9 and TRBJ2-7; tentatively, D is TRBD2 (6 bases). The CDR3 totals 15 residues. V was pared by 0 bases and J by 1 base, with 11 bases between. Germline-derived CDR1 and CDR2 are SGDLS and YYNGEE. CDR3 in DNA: TGTGCCAGCAGCGTAGATGCGGGGAGGTCCTACGAGCAGTACTTC. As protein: CASSVDAGRSYEQYF.

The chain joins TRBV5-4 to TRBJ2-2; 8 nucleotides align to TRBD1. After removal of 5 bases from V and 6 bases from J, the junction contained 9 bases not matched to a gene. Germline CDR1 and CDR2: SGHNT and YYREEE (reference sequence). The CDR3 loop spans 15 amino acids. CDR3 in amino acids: CASRGNRGDSGELFF. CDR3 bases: TGTGCCAGCAGGGGGAACAGGGGGGATTCCGGGGAGCTGTTTTTT.

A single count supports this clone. CDR3 DNA: TGTGCCAGCAGCACGCCACAGGGGGCGCCTGGAAACACCATATATTTT. Translation gives CASSTPQGAPGNTIYF. The chain employs TRBV5-6 and TRBJ1-3; 9 bases are shared with TRBD1. The J segment lost 2 bases and the V segment lost 4 bases, leaving 7 bases of the junction unmatched. The CDR3 loop spans 16 amino acids. Germline CDR1 and CDR2: SGHDT and YYEEEE.

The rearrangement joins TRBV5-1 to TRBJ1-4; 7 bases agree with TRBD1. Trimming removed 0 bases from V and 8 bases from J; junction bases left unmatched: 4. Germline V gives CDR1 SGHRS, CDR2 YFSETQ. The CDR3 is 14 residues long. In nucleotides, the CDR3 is TGCGCCAGCAGCTTGGGACAGGGCGGCGAAAAACTGTTTTTT. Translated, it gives CASSLGQGGEKLFF.

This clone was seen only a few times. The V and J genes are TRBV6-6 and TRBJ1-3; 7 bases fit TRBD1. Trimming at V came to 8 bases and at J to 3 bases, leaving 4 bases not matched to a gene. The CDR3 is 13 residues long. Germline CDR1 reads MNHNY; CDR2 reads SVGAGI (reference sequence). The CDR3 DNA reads TGTGCCAGCGCTACAGGGGTTGGAAACACCATATATTTT. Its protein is CASATGVGNTIYF.

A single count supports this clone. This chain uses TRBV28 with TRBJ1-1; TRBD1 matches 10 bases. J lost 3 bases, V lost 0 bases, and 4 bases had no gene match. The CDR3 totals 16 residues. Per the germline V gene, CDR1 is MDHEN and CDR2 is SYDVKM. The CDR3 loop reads CASSLWTGGSDTEAFF. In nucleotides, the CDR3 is TGTGCCAGCAGTTTATGGACAGGGGGCTCGGACACTGAAGCTTTCTTT.

The CDR3 nucleotides read TGTGCCACCAGCAGAATCAGGGAGGAGACCTACGAGCAGTACTTC. Encoded protein: CATSRIREETYEQYF. This chain joins TRBV15 and TRBJ2-7, with D perhaps TRBD2 (6 bases). The germline CDR1 and CDR2 sequences are LNHNV and YYDKDF (reference sequence). CDR3 length: 15 amino acids. V was clipped by 2 bases and J by 2 bases, with 13 bases between them.

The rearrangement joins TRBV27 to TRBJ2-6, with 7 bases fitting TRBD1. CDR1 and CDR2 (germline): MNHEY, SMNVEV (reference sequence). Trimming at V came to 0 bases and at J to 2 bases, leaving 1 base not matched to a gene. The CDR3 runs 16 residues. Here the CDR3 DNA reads TGTGCCAGCAGTTTATCTACAGGGGCTGGGGCCAACGTCCTGACTTTC. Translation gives CASSLSTGAGANVLTF.

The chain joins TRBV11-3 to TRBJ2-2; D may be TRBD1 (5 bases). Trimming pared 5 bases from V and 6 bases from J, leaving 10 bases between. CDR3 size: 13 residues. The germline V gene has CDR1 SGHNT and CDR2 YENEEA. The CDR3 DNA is TGTGCCAGCAGCCCACAGGAACCCGGGGAGCTGTTTTTT. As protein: CASSPQEPGELFF.

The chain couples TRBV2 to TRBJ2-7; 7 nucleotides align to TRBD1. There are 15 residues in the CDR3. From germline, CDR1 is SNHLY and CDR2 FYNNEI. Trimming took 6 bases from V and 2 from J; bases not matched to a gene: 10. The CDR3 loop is CASSDPGTVTYEQYF. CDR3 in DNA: TGTGCCAGCAGCGACCCCGGGACAGTTACCTACGAGCAGTACTTC.

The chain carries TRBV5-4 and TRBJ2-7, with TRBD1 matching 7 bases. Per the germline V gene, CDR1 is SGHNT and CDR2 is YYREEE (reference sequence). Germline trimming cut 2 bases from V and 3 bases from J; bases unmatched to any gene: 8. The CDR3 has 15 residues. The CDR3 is CASSLVRDRNYEQYF. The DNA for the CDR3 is TGTGCCAGCAGCTTAGTCCGGGACAGAAACTACGAGCAGTACTTC.

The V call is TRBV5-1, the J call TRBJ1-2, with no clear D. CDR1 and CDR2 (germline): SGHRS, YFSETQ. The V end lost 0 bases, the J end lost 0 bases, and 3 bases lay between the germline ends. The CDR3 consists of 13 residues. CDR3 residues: CASSLVTNYGYTF. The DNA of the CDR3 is TGCGCCAGCAGCTTGGTTACTAACTATGGCTACACCTTC.

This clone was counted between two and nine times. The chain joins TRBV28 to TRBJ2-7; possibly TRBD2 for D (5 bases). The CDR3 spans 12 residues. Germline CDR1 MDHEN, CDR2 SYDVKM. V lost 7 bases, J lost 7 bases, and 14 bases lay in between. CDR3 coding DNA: TGTGCCAGCACCCTTACGAGCGGTGAGCAGTACTTC. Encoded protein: CASTLTSGEQYF.

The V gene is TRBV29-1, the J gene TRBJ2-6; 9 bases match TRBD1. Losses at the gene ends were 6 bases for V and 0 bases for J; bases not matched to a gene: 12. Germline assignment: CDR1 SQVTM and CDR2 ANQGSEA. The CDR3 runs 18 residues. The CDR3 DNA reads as TGCAGCGTCGGGGACAGGGTTGATACTCTCTCTGGGGCCAACGTCCTGACTTTC. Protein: CSVGDRVDTLSGANVLTF.

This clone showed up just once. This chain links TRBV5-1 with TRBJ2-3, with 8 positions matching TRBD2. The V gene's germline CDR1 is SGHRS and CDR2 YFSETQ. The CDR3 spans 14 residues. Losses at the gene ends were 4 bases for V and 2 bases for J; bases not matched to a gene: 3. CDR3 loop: CASSILADTDTQYF. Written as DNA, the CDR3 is TGCGCCAGCAGCATACTAGCGGACACAGATACGCAGTATTTT.

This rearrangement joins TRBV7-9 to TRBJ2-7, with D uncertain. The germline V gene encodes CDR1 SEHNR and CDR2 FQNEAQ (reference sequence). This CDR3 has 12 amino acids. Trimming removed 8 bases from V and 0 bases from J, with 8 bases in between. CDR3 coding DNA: TGTGCCAGCTCCTCGAGCTCCTACGAGCAGTACTTC. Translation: CASSSSSYEQYF.